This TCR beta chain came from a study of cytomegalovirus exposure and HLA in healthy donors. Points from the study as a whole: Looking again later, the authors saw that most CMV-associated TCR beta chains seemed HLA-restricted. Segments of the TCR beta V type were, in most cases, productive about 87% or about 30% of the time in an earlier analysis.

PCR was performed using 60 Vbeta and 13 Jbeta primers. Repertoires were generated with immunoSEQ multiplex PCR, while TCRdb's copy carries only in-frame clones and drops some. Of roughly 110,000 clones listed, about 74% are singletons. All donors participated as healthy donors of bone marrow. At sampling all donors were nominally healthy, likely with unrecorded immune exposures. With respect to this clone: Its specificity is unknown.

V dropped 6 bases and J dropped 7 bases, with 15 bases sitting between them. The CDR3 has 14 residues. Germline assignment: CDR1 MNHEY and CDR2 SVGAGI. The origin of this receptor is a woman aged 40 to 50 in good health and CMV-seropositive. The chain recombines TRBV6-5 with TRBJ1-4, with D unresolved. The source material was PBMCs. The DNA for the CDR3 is TGTGCCAGCAGCTCCACTGAACGGGGTGAAAAACTGTTTTTT. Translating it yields CASSSTERGEKLFF.